This T cell receptor beta chain was sequenced in a study of CD8 T cells in Susac syndrome. The sequenced target, TCR beta, came from blood CD8+ and CD4+ T cells. Control patients had untreated stable or active relapsing-remitting multiple sclerosis by revised McDonald criteria. Bulk CD8+ and CD4+ cells came from magnetic negative isolation; CD8+ TEMRA by FACS. The CDR3 runs to 16 residues. Germline CDR1 and CDR2: LNHDA and SQIVND (reference sequence). Reverse transcription used about 0.45 to 1 ug RNA and random hexamers. With immunoSEQ multiplex PCR, TCR beta CDR3 was amplified across 54 Vbeta and 13 Jbeta. One entry per CDR3 protein results from TCRdb running MiXCR on the immunoSEQ multiplex PCR reads. The repertoire holds approximately 140,000 distinct CDR3 sequences, with 75% to 90% as singletons. This clonotype was seen once. Sequence at one end of the junction differs from germline and may be a read error.

The sequenced sample was CD8+ T cells from PBMCs. This receptor was taken from a human donor with multiple sclerosis. The V call is TRBV19, the J call TRBJ1-5; a weak D match, TRBD1 (5 bases). The CDR3 reads CACSIFVAGLIQPQHF. CDR3 nucleotides: TGTGCCTGTAGTATATTTGTGGCAGGGCTGATTCAGCCCCAGCATTTT.